The 6 T cell receptor beta chains below all came from one sample that was sequenced in a study of cytomegalovirus exposure and HLA in healthy donors (TCRdb year 2017). The library came from the immunoSEQ multiplex PCR assay. For the multiplex PCR, a mixture combining 60 forward primers for TCR Vbeta segments and 13 reverse primers for TCR Jbeta segments was used. This immuneACCESS table, as held by TCRdb, lists in-frame sequences with V and J called but not all clones. Of the missing ones, under half trace to an unresolved V gene in checked studies; the others have no known cause. The sample profile shows more than 80,000 clones; approximately 75% of them were found once. Approximately 3% of the sample lies in the top ten. The sample consisted of PBMCs. These receptors were taken from a female donor in good health and CMV-seropositive.

This chain connects TRBV2 to TRBJ2-5; 9 bases line up with TRBD2. CDR1 is SNHLY and CDR2 is FYNNEI in the germline V gene. There are 16 residues in the CDR3. Germline trimming cut 1 base from V and 2 bases from J; bases unmatched to any gene: 5. The CDR3 DNA sequence: TGTGCCAGCAGTGAAGAGGGCGGGGGGGGACAAGAGACCCAGTACTTC. Protein sequence: CASSEEGGGGQETQYF. Filled out from reference TRBV2 and TRBJ2-5, the complete variable domain reads EPEVTQTPSHQVTQMGQEVILRCVPISNHLYFYWYRQILGQKVEFLVSFYNNEISEKSEIFDDQFSVERPDGSNFTLKIRSTKLEDSAMYFCASSEEGGGGQETQYFGPGTRLLVL.

The chain employs TRBV5-4 and TRBJ1-2; D is uncertain. Germline CDR1 is SGHNT and CDR2 is YYREEE (reference sequence). This CDR3 region has 11 residues. The V and J ends lost 2 bases and 6 bases respectively, with 5 bases between them. The CDR3 region is CASSFGNGYTF. In DNA form, the CDR3 reads TGTGCCAGCAGCTTTGGCAATGGCTACACCTTC.

This chain links TRBV28 with TRBJ1-5; maybe TRBD1 (5 bases). The CDR3 contains 14 residues. Deletions cut 6 bases from V and 3 bases from J, with 12 bases between. CDR1 and CDR2 (germline): MDHEN, SYDVKM. The DNA of the CDR3 is TGTGCCAGCAGGTACCAGGGTACCAATCAGCCCCAGCATTTT. Translating it yields CASRYQGTNQPQHF.

The CDR3 DNA is TGTGCCAGCAGCTCACAGAGGGATCAGCCCCAGCATTTT. Amino acid sequence: CASSSQRDQPQHF. V gene TRBV7-3 combines with J gene TRBJ1-5; D is ambiguous. The CDR3 has 13 residues. From germline, CDR1 is SGHTA and CDR2 FQGTGA. Between the trimmed V and J ends, which lost 4 bases and 5 bases, there was a span of 9 bases.

The genes are TRBV2 and TRBJ2-7; 8 positions match TRBD1. There are 14 residues in the CDR3. Trimming at V came to 6 bases and at J to 4 bases, leaving 8 bases not matched to a gene. The germline CDR1 and CDR2 sequences are SNHLY and FYNNEI. The CDR3 DNA sequence: TGTGCCAGCAGGATCGGACAGGGAGGTTACGAGCAGTACTTC. Protein product: CASRIGQGGYEQYF.

The table lists this clone with a count of one. The gene calls are TRBV28 and TRBJ1-5, with D possibly matching TRBD1 (5 bases). In germline, CDR1 is MDHEN, CDR2 SYDVKM. V lost 7 bases and J lost 8, with 15 bases in between. The CDR3 has 13 amino acids. The CDR3 DNA reads as TGTGCCAGCACCCCACCAGGGTCGAAGCCCCAGCATTTT. It specifies CASTPPGSKPQHF.